This T cell receptor (beta chain) was identified during a study of cytomegalovirus exposure and HLA in healthy donors. Study at large: An earlier analysis identified approximately 120 million unique TCR beta sequences in about 200 million T cells. HLA-typed donors contributed about 85 million unique TCRs, which were held in an early data release.

PCR used 60 Vbeta primers and 13 Jbeta primers. Libraries were prepared by immunoSEQ multiplex PCR; TCRdb keeps only in-frame clonotypes and omits some of them. The sample lists 49,000 or so clones; around 80% were seen once. On this clone itself: The antigen is not known.

CDR1 SGDLS and CDR2 YYNGEE come from the germline V gene. The germline V and J ends were trimmed by 3 bases and 4 bases, with 10 bases remaining between them. This CDR3 comprises 14 residues. Study-wide points: Altogether, around 160 TCR beta chains were recorded as cytomegalovirus-associated. A missense variant in DCLRE1C was later tied to TCR beta V- and J-gene trimming.

This clonotype was obtained from a boy younger than 18 in good health and CMV-seropositive. Source material: PBMCs. The chain carries TRBV9 and TRBJ2-2; D gene unclear. The chain's CDR3 is CASSDFRGTGELFF. Written as DNA, the CDR3 is TGTGCCAGCAGCGATTTCCGAGGCACCGGGGAGCTGTTTTTT.